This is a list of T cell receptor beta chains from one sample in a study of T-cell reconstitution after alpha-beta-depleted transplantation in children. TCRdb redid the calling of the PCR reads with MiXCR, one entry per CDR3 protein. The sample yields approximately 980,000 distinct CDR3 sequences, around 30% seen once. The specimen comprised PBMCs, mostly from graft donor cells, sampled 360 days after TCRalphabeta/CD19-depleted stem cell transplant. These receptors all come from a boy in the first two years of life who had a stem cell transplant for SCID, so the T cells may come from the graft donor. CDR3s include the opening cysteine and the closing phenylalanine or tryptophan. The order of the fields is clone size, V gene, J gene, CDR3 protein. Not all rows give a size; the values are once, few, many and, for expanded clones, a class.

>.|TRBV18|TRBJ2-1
CASSPGSAEQFF
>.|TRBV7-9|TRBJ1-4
CASSLAYQGNNEKLFF
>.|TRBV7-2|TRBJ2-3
CASSLNGWDTQYF
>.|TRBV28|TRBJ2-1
CASSGQGAYNEQFF
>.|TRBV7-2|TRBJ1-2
CATTTRGILNYGYTF
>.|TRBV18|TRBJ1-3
CASSLPKRNTIYF
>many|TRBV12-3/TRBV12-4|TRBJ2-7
CAIFWDRAEQYF
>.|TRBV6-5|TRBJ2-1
CASSYDPGVPDNEQFF
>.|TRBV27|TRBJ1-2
CASSLSYGTGANYGYTF
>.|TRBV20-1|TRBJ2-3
CSASQLFQRGIGDTQYF
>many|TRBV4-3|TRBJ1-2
CASSQDNYGYTF
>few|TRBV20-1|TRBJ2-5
CSAIMGETQYF
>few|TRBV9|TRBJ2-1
CASSGPSGGASDNEQFF
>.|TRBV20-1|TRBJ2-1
CSARDRLAAGGPSYNEQFF
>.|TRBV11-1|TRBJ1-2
CASSLADPDRRLNYGYTF
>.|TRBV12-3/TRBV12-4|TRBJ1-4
CASSTGQGVEKLFF
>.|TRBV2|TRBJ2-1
CASRGDRVEHNEQFF
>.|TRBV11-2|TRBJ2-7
CASSLPALRDRPYEQYF
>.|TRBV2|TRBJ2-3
CASRSLSDTQYF
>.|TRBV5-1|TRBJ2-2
CASSQFDPNTGELFF
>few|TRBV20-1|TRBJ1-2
CSFPRTGGGYGYTF
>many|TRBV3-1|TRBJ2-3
CASSQDWTGVGTDTQYF
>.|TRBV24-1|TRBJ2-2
CATSDTGTSGNTGELIF
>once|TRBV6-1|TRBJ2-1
CASSTRIARNEQFF
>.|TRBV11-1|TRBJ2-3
CASGTGGATPTQYF
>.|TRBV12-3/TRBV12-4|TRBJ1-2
CASSLIDLYGYTF
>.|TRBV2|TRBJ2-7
CASRWGLAEDEQYF
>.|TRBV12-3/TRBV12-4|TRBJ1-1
CASSPRGGKNTEAFF